The 18 T cell receptor beta chains given below trace back to one sample, sequenced in a study of regulatory T cells in long-lasting Graves disease (dated by TCRdb to about 2021). The method behind the library was multiplex PCR. The run used an Illumina HiSeq 4000. iRepertoire HTBI primers and Arm-PCR amplification of CDR3 regions were used to construct TCR beta libraries. TCRdb's own reprocessing of the public reads used fastp at Q25 and MiXCR and kept productive beta chains. Identical CDR3 protein sequences are pooled into one entry, listed with their most common genes and DNA. This sample gives approximately 400,000 distinct CDR3 sequences in total; 15% of them show up just once. The ten largest make up over 7.5% of the sample. The sample's time point label, decoded: newly diagnosed GD, antithyroid drugs for less than 3 months. RNA was extracted from PBMCs in TRIzol for both TCR sequencing and RNA sequencing.

This sample was also put to use in a study of T cells in Graves' hyperthyroidism and ophthalmopathy.

Source: peripheral blood mononuclear cells (PBMCs), taken at new diagnosis, from a patient treated with antithyroid drugs. These receptors were collected from a woman in her thirties or forties with Graves disease. Donor details come from another sample of the same person, matched by shared clones.

There are a few counts of this clonotype. The CDR3 here is CASSGATAPLDEQYF. CDR3 coding DNA: TGTGCCAGCAGCGGAGCGACAGCTCCCCTGGACGAGCAGTACTTC. This sequence joins TRBV9 and TRBJ2-7; D is possibly TRBD1 (5 bases). Germline V gene data show CDR1 as SGDLS and CDR2 as YYNGEE. Trimming took off 3 bases at V and 5 bases at J, with 18 bases between the two ends. This CDR3 spans 15 amino acids. Supplemented by reference TRBV9 and TRBJ2-7, the full variable domain reads DSGVTQTPKHLITATGQRVTLRCSPRSGDLSVYWYQQSLDQGLQFLIQYYNGEERAKGNILERFSAQQFPDLHSELNLSSLELGDSALYFCASSGATAPLDEQYFGPGTRLTVT.

With respect to this clonotype: A clone one base away is much larger, so this may be a read error. The rearrangement links TRBV11-1 to TRBJ2-3; 10 bases map to TRBD2. The CDR3 is 16 residues long. Per germline, CDR1 SGHAT and CDR2 FQDESV (reference sequence). CDR3 DNA: TGTGCCAGCAGCTCAAGCGGGAGGGGGGCCACAGTTACGCAGTATTTT. Translation: CASSSSGRGATVTQYF. Complete variable domain (other parts from reference TRBV11-1 and TRBJ2-3): EAEVAQSPRYKITEKSQAVAFWCDPISGHATLYWYRQILGQGPELLVQFQDESVVDDSQLPKDRFSAERLKGVDSTLKIQPAELGDSAMYLCASSSSGRGATVTQYFGPGTRLTVL.

This clonotype occurred many times. The chain combines TRBV6-5 with TRBJ1-2; D call uncertain. This CDR3 contains 15 residues. V was shortened by 0 bases and J by 4 bases, with 12 bases between the two germline ends. Germline V gives CDR1 MNHEY, CDR2 SVGAGI. The DNA for the CDR3 is TGTGCCAGCAGTTACTCGAGGGCCAAATTCTATGGCTACACCTTC. The encoded protein is CASSYSRAKFYGYTF.

Regarding this clonotype: At one end the junction does not follow the germline gene, possibly because of a read error. This chain joins TRBV9 and TRBJ1-4; D is undetermined. Germline CDR1 and CDR2: SGDLS and YYNGEE. The CDR3 extends over 16 amino acids. The CDR3 protein is CASSATIVQFNEELFF. CDR3 sequence (DNA): TGTGCCAGCAGCGCCACCATAGTACAGTTTAATGAAGAACTGTTTTTT.

This clonotype was seen ten or more times. The chain employs TRBV12-3 or TRBV12-4 and TRBJ2-1, with 7 bases matching TRBD1. There are 15 residues in the CDR3. V was pared by 1 base and J by 2 bases, with 2 bases of the junction left unmatched. CDR3 protein: CASSLGQGTYNEQFF. In DNA, the CDR3 is TGTGCCAGCAGTTTAGGACAGGGAACCTACAATGAGCAGTTCTTC.

On this clonotype: Because the CDR3 is missing its conserved closing phenylalanine or tryptophan, this is likely a read error. V usage is TRBV27 and J usage is TRBJ2-7; TRBD2 matches 9 bases. The CDR3 contains 13 residues. Germline loops: CDR1 MNHEY, CDR2 SMNVEV (reference sequence). V trimming: 3 bases; J trimming: 3 bases; junction bases outside the gene matches: 0. The CDR3 nucleotides read TGTGCCAGCAGTTTTAGCGGGGGCTACGAGCAGTACCTC. This sequence encodes CASSFSGGYEQYL.

The rearrangement links TRBV7-9 to TRBJ2-7; 8 nucleotides line up with TRBD2. Trimming cost V 4 bases and J 3 bases; bases outside gene matches: 14. This CDR3 comprises 17 residues. In germline, CDR1 is SEHNR, CDR2 FQNEAQ (reference sequence). The CDR3 nucleotides read TGTGCCAGCAGCTCCCGTGAGCGGGGGAGGCCCAACTACGAGCAGTACTTC. Residues: CASSSRERGRPNYEQYF. The full variable domain, its missing parts supplied by reference TRBV7-9 and TRBJ2-7, is DTGVSQNPRHKITKRGQNVTFRCDPISEHNRLYWYRQTLGQGPEFLTYFQNEAQLEKSRLLSDRFSAERPKGSFSTLEIQRTEQGDSAMYLCASSSRERGRPNYEQYFGPGTRLTVT.

This clonotype was observed at least ten times. The rearrangement uses TRBV9 and TRBJ2-1; 7 nucleotides match TRBD2. There are 14 residues in the CDR3. Germline values: CDR1 SGDLS, CDR2 YYNGEE. The V and J ends lost 1 base and 9 bases, in that order; junction bases with no gene match: 7. CDR3 in amino acids: CASSVNIAGGEQFF. The CDR3 DNA reads TGTGCCAGCAGCGTAAATATAGCGGGCGGTGAGCAGTTCTTC.

This clonotype was observed at least ten times. The gene calls are TRBV18 and TRBJ2-5; D is ambiguous. The CDR3 has 14 amino acids. V was pared by 3 bases and J by 1 base, with 9 bases between. Germline-derived CDR1 and CDR2 are KGHSH and LQKENI. CDR3 nucleotide sequence: TGTGCCAGCTCACCGTCAACTCGCCAAGAGACCCAGTACTTC. It translates to CASSPSTRQETQYF.

The chain recombines TRBV14 with TRBJ1-3, with D unresolved. The germline V gene has CDR1 SGHDN and CDR2 FVKESK. CDR3 size: 14 residues. The V end was cut by 2 bases, the J end by 0 bases, with 5 bases between. This chain's CDR3 is CASSQLLSGNTIYF. CDR3 nucleotide sequence: TGTGCCAGCAGCCAACTCCTCTCTGGAAACACCATATATTTT.

This clonotype turned up a few times. This rearrangement joins TRBV15 to TRBJ1-5; no definite D call. From germline, CDR1 is LNHNV and CDR2 YYDKDF (reference sequence). This CDR3 is 14 amino acids long. V was shortened by 5 bases and J by 4 bases, with 12 bases between the two germline ends. The CDR3 coding sequence is TGTGCCACCAGCGGCTTACAAGGGAATCAGCCCCAGCATTTT. This encodes CATSGLQGNQPQHF.

The V and J genes are TRBV13 and TRBJ2-3, with TRBD2 matching over 7 bases. Germline-derived CDR1 and CDR2 are PRHDT and FYEKMQ (reference sequence). The CDR3 runs to 16 residues. Losses at the gene ends were 4 bases for V and 0 bases for J; bases not matched to a gene: 7. The CDR3 DNA follows: TGTGCCAGCAGCTCAATTGGGGGGGTGAGCACAGATACGCAGTATTTT. Translation gives CASSSIGGVSTDTQYF. The full variable domain, in which reference TRBV13 and TRBJ2-3 provide the parts outside the CDR3, is AAGVIQSPRHLIKEKRETATLKCYPIPRHDTVYWYQQGPGQDPQFLISFYEKMQSDKGSIPDRFSAQQFSDYHSELNMSSLELGDSALYFCASSSIGGVSTDTQYFGPGTRLTVL.

This clonotype occurred many times. The gene calls are TRBV20-1 and TRBJ2-7, with D uncertain. The length of the CDR3 is 12 residues. The V gene's germline CDR1 is DFQATT and CDR2 SNEGSKA (reference sequence). V lost 1 base and J lost 3, with 7 bases in between. Here the CDR3 reads CSARGGRYEQYF. DNA for the CDR3: TGCAGTGCTAGAGGTGGACGCTACGAGCAGTACTTC.

This chain connects TRBV29-1 to TRBJ1-1; TRBD1 might be the D (6 bases). Germline values: CDR1 SQVTM, CDR2 ANQGSEA. V was pared by 5 bases and J by 4 bases, with 11 bases between. CDR3 length equals 12 residues. CDR3 coding DNA: TGCAGCGTTAGGGTACAGGGCACTGAAGCTTTCTTT. Residues: CSVRVQGTEAFF.

V usage is TRBV5-6 and J usage is TRBJ1-1, with D uncertain. This CDR3 spans 15 amino acids. Germline V gene lookup returns CDR1 SGHDT and CDR2 YYEEEE. Trimming removed 0 bases at V and 7 bases at J, with 16 bases between. In DNA, the CDR3 is TGTGCCAGCAGCTTGGTGCCTCAGAATGCCGGTGAAGCTTTCTTT. Translating gives CASSLVPQNAGEAFF.

The chain uses TRBV30 and TRBJ1-1, with unresolved D. The CDR3 contains 12 residues. The V gene's germline CDR1 is GTSNPN and CDR2 SVGIG (reference sequence). Trimming took 7 bases from V and 5 from J, leaving 14 bases between them. The CDR3 reads CALTPGGTEAFF. CDR3 DNA: TGTGCCTTGACACCAGGAGGGACTGAAGCTTTCTTT.

Ten or more counts support this clonotype. The CDR3 DNA is TGTGCCAGCAGCCCCCGGTTCAATGAGCAGTTCTTC. Residues: CASSPRFNEQFF. This chain uses TRBV7-2 with TRBJ2-1; D not certain. Trimming removed 5 bases from V and 6 bases from J, with 8 bases in between. The germline gives CDR1 SGHTA, CDR2 FQGNSA. The CDR3 contains 12 residues.

The genes are TRBV28 and TRBJ2-1; D gene ambiguous. This CDR3 has 12 residues. Germline lookup yields CDR1 MDHEN and CDR2 SYDVKM. Trimming stripped 2 bases from V and 12 bases from J, with 11 bases between. The CDR3 protein is CASSLLGLGQFF. The CDR3 DNA follows: TGTGCCAGCAGTTTACTAGGCCTCGGGCAGTTCTTC.